Shown below are 8 T cell receptor beta chains from a single sample sequenced in a study of blood T cell repertoires in COVID-19. Measured with immunoSEQ multiplex PCR; TCRdb has only the in-frame clones, and not every one. Found here are under 90,000 clones, 70% to 90% of them singletons; the top ten hold roughly 5%. The specimen sequenced was peripheral blood. The receptors come from a man aged 55 to 70 with acute or convalescent COVID-19.

This clone showed up just a few times. This chain uses TRBV12-3 or TRBV12-4 with TRBJ2-5, with D perhaps matching TRBD2 (5 bases). This CDR3 comprises 11 residues. The V end was cut by 7 bases, the J end by 5 bases, with 8 bases between. The CDR3 DNA follows: TGTGCCAGCACTAGAGGGGAGACCCAGTACTTC. It specifies CASTRGETQYF.

This clone has a handful of counts. The V gene is TRBV4-1, the J gene TRBJ2-7, with 8 nucleotides matching TRBD2. Unmatched junction bases numbered 4, after V lost 0 bases and J lost 6 bases. The CDR3 runs to 14 residues. Germline V gives CDR1 MGHRA, CDR2 YSYEKL. CDR3 loop: CASSQELRGGEQYF. CDR3 DNA: TGCGCCAGCAGCCAAGAACTACGGGGGGGCGAGCAGTACTTC.

The chain joins TRBV4-3 to TRBJ2-1; TRBD2 might be the D (6 bases). With 0 bases removed from V and 6 bases from J, the gap between germline ends came to 12 bases. The germline CDR1 and CDR2 sequences are LGHNA and YSLEER. This CDR3 contains 15 residues. The CDR3 DNA reads TGCGCCAGCAGCCAAGATAGCGGAGATGTCAATGAGCAGTTCTTC. Protein product: CASSQDSGDVNEQFF.

This clone was detected a few times. This chain links TRBV7-8 with TRBJ1-2; D is perhaps TRBD1 (5 bases). The CDR3 covers 15 residues. V lost 1 base and J lost 7, with 16 bases in between. Germline lookup yields CDR1 SGHVS and CDR2 FQNEAQ. The CDR3 region is CASSLVVAGVGGYTF. The CDR3 DNA follows: TGTGCCAGCAGCTTAGTTGTGGCGGGGGTTGGTGGCTACACCTTC. The full variable domain, with the rest looked up from reference TRBV7-8 and TRBJ1-2, is GAGVSQSPRYKVAKRGQDVALRCDPISGHVSLFWYQQALGQGPEFLTYFQNEAQLDKSGLPSDRFFAERPEGSVSTLKIQRTQQEDSAVYLCASSLVVAGVGGYTFGSGTRLTVV.

V is TRBV6-1 and J is TRBJ1-1, with a tentative D call TRBD1 (5 bases). CDR1 is MNHNS, CDR2 SASEGT, per germline. This CDR3 is built from 15 residues. The V and J ends lost 0 bases and 2 bases respectively, with 10 bases between them. The CDR3 coding sequence is TGTGCCAGCAGTGAAGCACAGGTCCCAAACACTGAAGCTTTCTTT. Encoded protein: CASSEAQVPNTEAFF.

The genes are TRBV10-3 and TRBJ2-5, with no clear D. From germline, CDR1 is ENHRY and CDR2 SYGVKD. V was pared by 0 bases and J by 2 bases, with 7 bases between. This CDR3 is 14 amino acids long. Here the CDR3 DNA reads TGTGCCATCAGTGAGTCGCGAGGACAAGAGACCCAGTACTTC. Its protein is CAISESRGQETQYF.

The chain is built from TRBV27 and TRBJ1-1, with D tentatively TRBD1 (6 bases). This CDR3 contains 14 residues. V lost 5 bases to trimming and J lost 1 base, with 11 bases between them. CDR1 and CDR2 (germline): MNHEY, SMNVEV (reference sequence). Written as DNA, the CDR3 is TGTGCCAGCAGTACCGGACAGCAGAACACTGAAGCTTTCTTT. This gives the protein CASSTGQQNTEAFF.

A single count supports this clone. The rearrangement uses TRBV11-3 and TRBJ2-3; 7 bases are a match to TRBD2. The CDR3 runs 16 residues. CDR1 and CDR2 from the germline V gene are SGHNT and YENEEA. With V trimmed by 4 bases and J by 1 base, 8 bases remained unmatched. As DNA, the CDR3 is TGTGCCAGCAGCTCTGGCGGGGGACTGGGCACAGATACGCAGTATTTT. Protein: CASSSGGGLGTDTQYF.